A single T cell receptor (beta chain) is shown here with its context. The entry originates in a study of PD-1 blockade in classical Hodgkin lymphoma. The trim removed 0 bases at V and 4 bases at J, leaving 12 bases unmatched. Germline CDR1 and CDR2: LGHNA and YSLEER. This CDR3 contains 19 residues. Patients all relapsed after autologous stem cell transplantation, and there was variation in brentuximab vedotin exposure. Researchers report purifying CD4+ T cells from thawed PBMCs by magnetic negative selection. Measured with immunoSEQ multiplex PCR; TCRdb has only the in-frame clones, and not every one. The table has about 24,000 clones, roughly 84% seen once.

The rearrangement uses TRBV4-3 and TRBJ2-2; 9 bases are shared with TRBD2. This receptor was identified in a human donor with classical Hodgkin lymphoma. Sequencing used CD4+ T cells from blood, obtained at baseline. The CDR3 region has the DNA TGCGCCAGCAGCCAAGATCAAGGTAGCGGGGGACTGATCACCGGGGAGCTGTTTTTT. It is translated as CASSQDQGSGGLITGELFF.